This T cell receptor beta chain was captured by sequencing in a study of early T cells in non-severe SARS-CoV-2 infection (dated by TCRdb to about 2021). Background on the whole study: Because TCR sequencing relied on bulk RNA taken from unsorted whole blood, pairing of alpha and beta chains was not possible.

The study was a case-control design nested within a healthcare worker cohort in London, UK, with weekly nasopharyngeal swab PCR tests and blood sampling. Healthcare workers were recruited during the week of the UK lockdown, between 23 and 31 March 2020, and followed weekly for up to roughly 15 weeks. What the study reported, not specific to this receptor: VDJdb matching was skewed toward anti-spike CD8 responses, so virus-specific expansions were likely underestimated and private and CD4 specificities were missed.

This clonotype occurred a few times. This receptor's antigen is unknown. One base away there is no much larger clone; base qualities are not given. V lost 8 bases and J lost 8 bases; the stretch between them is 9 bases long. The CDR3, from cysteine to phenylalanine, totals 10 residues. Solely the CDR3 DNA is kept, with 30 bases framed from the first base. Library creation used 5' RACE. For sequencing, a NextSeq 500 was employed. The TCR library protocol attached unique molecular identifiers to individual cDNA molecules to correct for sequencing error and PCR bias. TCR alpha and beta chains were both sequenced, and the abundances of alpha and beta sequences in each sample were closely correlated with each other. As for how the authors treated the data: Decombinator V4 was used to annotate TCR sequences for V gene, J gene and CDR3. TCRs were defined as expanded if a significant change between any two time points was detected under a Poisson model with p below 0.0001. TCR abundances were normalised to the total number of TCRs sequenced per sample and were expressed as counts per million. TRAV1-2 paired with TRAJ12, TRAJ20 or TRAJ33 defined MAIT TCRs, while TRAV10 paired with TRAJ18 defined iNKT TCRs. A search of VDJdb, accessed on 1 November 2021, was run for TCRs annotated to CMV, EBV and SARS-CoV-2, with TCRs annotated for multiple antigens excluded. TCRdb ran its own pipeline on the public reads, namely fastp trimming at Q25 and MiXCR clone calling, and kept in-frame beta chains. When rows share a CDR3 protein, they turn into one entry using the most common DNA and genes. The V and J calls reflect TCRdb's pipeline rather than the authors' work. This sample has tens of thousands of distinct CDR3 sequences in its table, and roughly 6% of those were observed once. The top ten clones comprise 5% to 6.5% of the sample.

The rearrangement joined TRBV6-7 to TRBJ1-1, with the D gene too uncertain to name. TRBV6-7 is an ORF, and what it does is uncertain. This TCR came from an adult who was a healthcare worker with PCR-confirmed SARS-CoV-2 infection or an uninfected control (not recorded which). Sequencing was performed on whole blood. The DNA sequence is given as TGTGCCAGCTTCGGGCAAGAAGCTTTCTTT. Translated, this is CASFGQEAFF.